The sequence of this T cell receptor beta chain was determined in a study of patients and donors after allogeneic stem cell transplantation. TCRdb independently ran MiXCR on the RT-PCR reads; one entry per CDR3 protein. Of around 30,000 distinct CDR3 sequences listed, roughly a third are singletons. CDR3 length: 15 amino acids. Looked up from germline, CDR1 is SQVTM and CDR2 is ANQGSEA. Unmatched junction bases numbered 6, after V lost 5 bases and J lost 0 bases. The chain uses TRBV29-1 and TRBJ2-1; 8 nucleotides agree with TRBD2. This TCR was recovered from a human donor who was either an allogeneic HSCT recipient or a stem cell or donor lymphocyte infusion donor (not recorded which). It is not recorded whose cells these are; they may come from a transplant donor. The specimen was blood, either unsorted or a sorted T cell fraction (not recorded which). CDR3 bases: TGCAGCGTTCTGGCGGGAGGCAGCTCCTACAATGAGCAGTTCTTC. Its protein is CSVLAGGSSYNEQFF.